These T cell receptor beta chains were read from a single sample in a study of beta chain features in type 1 diabetes. Profiled with immunoSEQ multiplex PCR; TCRdb holds only in-frame clones, not every one. The sample lists about 900,000 clones; about a sixth were seen once. The sample consisted of naive CD4+ T cells from blood. The receptors stem from a woman between 18 and 29 years old in good health. Each CDR3 is given with its conserved first and last residue. D genes are given only for firm matches. Expanded clones get a size class; other rows say once, few or many, or leave the size out.

D | J | V | size | length | CDR3 | DNA
NA | TRBJ2-4 | TRBV28 | many | 16 | CASSGAGGVAKNIQYF | TGTGCCAGCAGTGGGGCCGGTGGGGTAGCCAAAAACATTCAGTACTTC
NA | TRBJ2-7 | TRBV7-8 | few | 13 | CASSLASSYEQYF | TGTGCCAGCAGCTTGGCTAGCTCCTACGAGCAGTACTTC
NA | TRBJ2-3 | TRBV28 | few | 15 | CASSSSGQGTDTQYF | NA
TRBD1 | TRBJ1-5 | TRBV2 | NA | 13 | CASRDRGNQPQHF | TGTGCCAGCAGAGACAGGGGCAATCAGCCCCAGCATTTT
NA | TRBJ1-4 | TRBV20-1 | NA | 11 | CSARPLQKLFF | TGCAGTGCTAGACCCCTCCAAAAACTGTTTTTT
NA | TRBJ2-3 | TRBV19 | few | 17 | CASSGTGYPLSTDTQYF | TGTGCCAGTAGTGGTACAGGGTACCCCTTGAGCACAGATACGCAGTATTTT
NA | TRBJ1-2 | TRBV19 | few | 13 | CASRDQANYGYTF | TGTGCCAGTAGGGATCAGGCTAACTATGGCTACACCTTC
NA | TRBJ2-3 | TRBV6-5 | NA | 14 | CAISEGRGTDTQYF | TGTGCCATCAGTGAGGGGAGAGGCACAGATACGCAGTATTTT
TRBD1 | TRBJ1-5 | TRBV7-2 | few | 15 | CASSLGQGQFQPQHF | TGTGCCAGCAGCTTAGGACAGGGCCAGTTTCAGCCCCAGCATTTT
TRBD2 | TRBJ2-3 | TRBV6-1 | NA | 14 | CASSEAGGTDTQYF | TGTGCCAGCAGTGAAGCGGGAGGGACAGATACGCAGTATTTT
NA | TRBJ2-1 | TRBV29-1 | NA | 14 | CSVDEDVTYNEQFF | TGCAGCGTTGATGAGGATGTCACCTACAATGAGCAGTTCTTC
NA | TRBJ1-5 | TRBV28 | few | 13 | CASSPGTGQPQHF | TGTGCCAGCAGTCCAGGGACGGGTCAGCCCCAGCATTTT
TRBD1 | TRBJ2-7 | TRBV29-1 | NA | 12 | CSASTGAIEQYF | TGCAGCGCATCGACAGGGGCAATCGAGCAGTACTTC
NA | TRBJ1-5 | TRBV27 | few | 15 | CASSSGTLSNQPQHF | TGTGCCAGCAGCAGCGGGACACTGAGCAATCAGCCCCAGCATTTT
NA | TRBJ2-7 | TRBV29-1 | NA | 14 | CSVGDPGLWYEQYF | TGCAGCGTGGGGGATCCTGGTCTCTGGTACGAGCAGTACTTC
TRBD2 | TRBJ2-1 | TRBV20-1 | few | 11 | CSARGLDWQFF | TGCAGTGCTAGGGGACTAGATTGGCAGTTCTTC
TRBD2 | TRBJ2-5 | TRBV5-1 | few | 14 | CASRFSGQKETQYF | TGCGCCAGCAGGTTTAGCGGGCAAAAAGAGACCCAGTACTTC
NA | TRBJ2-5 | TRBV7-9 | NA | 16 | CASSSTPGGYQETQYF | TGTGCCAGCAGCTCCACCCCCGGGGGATACCAAGAGACCCAGTACTTC
TRBD1 | TRBJ1-2 | TRBV6-5 | few | 14 | CASSRNRGEYGYTF | TGTGCCAGCAGCCGAAACAGGGGGGAATATGGCTACACCTTC
TRBD1 | TRBJ2-1 | TRBV2 | few | 15 | CASSGGDRPYNEQFF | TGTGCCAGCAGTGGGGGGGACAGGCCCTACAATGAGCAGTTCTTC
NA | TRBJ1-1 | TRBV10-3 | NA | 13 | CAISVEPNTEAFF | TGTGCCATCAGTGTGGAGCCGAACACTGAAGCTTTCTTT
NA | TRBJ2-6 | TRBV11-2 | NA | 14 | CASSLVSGANVLTF | TGTGCCAGCAGCTTAGTCTCTGGGGCCAACGTCCTGACTTTC
NA | TRBJ2-5 | TRBV20-1 | NA | 11 | CSAEFGLTQYF | TGCAGTGCTGAATTTGGGCTGACCCAGTACTTC
TRBD1 | TRBJ1-5 | TRBV7-2 | NA | 15 | CASSFGGTGNQPQHF | TGTGCCAGCAGCTTTGGGGGGACAGGTAATCAGCCCCAGCATTTT
TRBD2 | TRBJ2-7 | TRBV28 | NA | 15 | CASSFSLAGLPEQYF | TGTGCCAGCAGTTTCAGTCTAGCGGGGTTACCCGAGCAGTACTTC
NA | TRBJ1-2 | TRBV5-4 | NA | 14 | CASSGLRRNYGYTF | TGTGCCAGCAGCGGTCTTCGCCGAAACTATGGCTACACCTTC
NA | TRBJ2-5 | TRBV9 | NA | 15 | CASSVSQGEGETQYF | TGTGCCAGCAGCGTAAGTCAGGGGGAGGGAGAGACCCAGTACTTC
TRBD2 | TRBJ2-1 | TRBV28 | NA | 16 | CASSGRGLATYNEQFF | TGTGCCAGCAGCGGACGGGGACTAGCCACCTACAATGAGCAGTTCTTC
NA | TRBJ2-5 | TRBV28 | few | 15 | CASSLPWRERETQYF | TGTGCCAGCAGCCTCCCATGGAGGGAAAGGGAGACCCAGTACTTC
NA | TRBJ1-4 | TRBV5-1 | few | 14 | CASSFQGDYEKLFF | TGCGCCAGCAGCTTCCAGGGAGATTATGAAAAACTGTTTTTT
TRBD1 | TRBJ2-7 | TRBV29-1 | NA | 14 | CSVHGTGGVVEQYF | TGCAGCGTCCATGGGACAGGAGGGGTAGTGGAGCAGTACTTC
NA | TRBJ1-5 | TRBV27 | NA | 14 | CASSFNGGGQPQHF | TGTGCCAGCAGTTTTAATGGGGGCGGTCAGCCCCAGCATTTT
NA | TRBJ2-3 | TRBV27 | few | 13 | CASKPTGTDTQYF | TGTGCCAGCAAGCCGACAGGCACAGATACGCAGTATTTT
NA | TRBJ2-2 | TRBV5-4 | NA | 14 | CASSSGQRAGELFF | TGTGCCAGCAGCTCGGGACAAAGAGCCGGGGAGCTGTTTTTT
NA | TRBJ1-1 | TRBV4-3 | NA | 14 | CASSLWVDNTEAFF | TGCGCCAGCAGCCTTTGGGTTGACAACACTGAAGCTTTCTTT
NA | TRBJ1-1 | TRBV25-1 | NA | 14 | CASSDKGTRPFAFF | TGTGCCAGCAGTGATAAGGGGACGCGACCTTTTGCTTTCTTT
TRBD2 | TRBJ2-7 | TRBV7-2 | few | 14 | CASSTLAGSYEQYF | TGTGCCAGCAGCACACTAGCGGGATCCTACGAGCAGTACTTC
NA | TRBJ2-5 | TRBV5-4 | NA | 14 | CASSLGGIGETQYF | TGTGCCAGCAGCTTGGGCGGGATAGGGGAGACCCAGTACTTC
TRBD1 | TRBJ1-4 | TRBV7-2 | few | 15 | CASSPGQEWYEKLFF | TGTGCCAGCAGCCCGGGACAGGAATGGTATGAAAAACTGTTTTTT
NA | TRBJ2-5 | TRBV5-1 | NA | 13 | CASSPDRLGTQYF | TGCGCCAGCAGCCCGGACAGACTTGGGACCCAGTACTTC
NA | TRBJ2-1 | TRBV11-1 | NA | 14 | CASSLGWGENEQFF | TGTGCCAGCAGCTTAGGGTGGGGCGAAAATGAGCAGTTCTTC
NA | TRBJ1-1 | TRBV19 | few | 15 | CASFKTATVNTEAFF | TGTGCCAGTTTTAAGACGGCCACCGTGAACACTGAAGCTTTCTTT
NA | TRBJ1-1 | TRBV19 | NA | 14 | CASSSGPGHTEAFF | TGTGCCAGTAGTTCGGGACCCGGGCACACTGAAGCTTTCTTT
NA | TRBJ1-1 | TRBV5-4 | NA | 14 | CASRTYYMNTEAFF | TGTGCCAGCCGGACATACTACATGAACACTGAAGCTTTCTTT
TRBD2 | TRBJ2-7 | TRBV9 | few | 16 | CASSVGGTSGRNEQYF | TGTGCCAGCAGCGTGGGAGGGACTAGCGGGAGAAACGAGCAGTACTTC
NA | TRBJ2-1 | TRBV7-2 | NA | 14 | CASSLVRGYNEQFF | TGTGCCAGCAGCTTAGTTAGAGGCTACAATGAGCAGTTCTTC
NA | TRBJ2-1 | TRBV27 | few | 12 | CASMKGWNEQFF | TGTGCCAGCATGAAGGGTTGGAATGAGCAGTTCTTC
NA | TRBJ1-5 | TRBV6-6 | NA | 15 | CASSRSGFGNQPQHF | TGTGCCAGCAGCAGGTCCGGATTTGGCAATCAGCCCCAGCATTTT
NA | TRBJ2-6 | TRBV7-2 | few | 13 | CASSSPWANVLTF | TGTGCCAGCAGCTCCCCCTGGGCCAACGTCCTGACTTTC
NA | TRBJ1-2 | TRBV28 | NA | 12 | CASFPGGYGYTF | TGTGCCAGCTTCCCTGGGGGCTATGGCTACACCTTC
TRBD1 | TRBJ2-1 | TRBV7-2 | few | 15 | CASSLTGDSSNEQFF | TGTGCCAGCAGCCTAACAGGGGACAGTTCGAATGAGCAGTTCTTC
NA | TRBJ2-5 | TRBV19 | NA | 18 | CASSSTQGSRMYQETQYF | TGTGCCAGTAGTAGCACCCAGGGGAGTCGGATGTACCAAGAGACCCAGTACTTC
NA | TRBJ1-3 | TRBV7-3 | NA | 14 | CASSLTGGGNTIYF | TGTGCCAGCAGCCTCACGGGGGGAGGAAACACCATATATTTT
NA | TRBJ1-2 | TRBV7-9 | few | 15 | CASSLNRAGAHGYTF | TGTGCCAGCAGCTTAAACCGTGCAGGGGCGCATGGCTACACCTTC
NA | TRBJ2-7 | TRBV7-9 | few | 17 | CASSSSQRWGGGYEQYF | TGTGCCAGCAGCTCTAGCCAACGATGGGGCGGAGGATACGAGCAGTACTTC
TRBD2 | TRBJ2-1 | TRBV5-1 | NA | 16 | CASSVRSGRLGNEQFF | TGCGCCAGCAGCGTCCGCAGCGGGAGGTTAGGGAATGAGCAGTTCTTC
TRBD1 | TRBJ1-1 | TRBV7-9 | NA | 14 | CASSTGTGHTEAFF | TGTGCCAGCAGCACTGGGACAGGGCACACTGAAGCTTTCTTT
NA | TRBJ2-7 | TRBV19 | NA | 14 | CASSLRSSSYEQYF | TGTGCCAGTAGTCTCCGCAGTAGCTCCTACGAGCAGTACTTC
NA | TRBJ2-5 | TRBV6-6 | NA | 13 | CASSSQRRETQYF | TGTGCCAGCAGCTCCCAGCGGAGAGAGACCCAGTACTTC
NA | TRBJ2-1 | TRBV13 | few | 13 | CASTGGLVNEQFF | TGTGCCAGCACTGGGGGTCTGGTCAATGAGCAGTTCTTC